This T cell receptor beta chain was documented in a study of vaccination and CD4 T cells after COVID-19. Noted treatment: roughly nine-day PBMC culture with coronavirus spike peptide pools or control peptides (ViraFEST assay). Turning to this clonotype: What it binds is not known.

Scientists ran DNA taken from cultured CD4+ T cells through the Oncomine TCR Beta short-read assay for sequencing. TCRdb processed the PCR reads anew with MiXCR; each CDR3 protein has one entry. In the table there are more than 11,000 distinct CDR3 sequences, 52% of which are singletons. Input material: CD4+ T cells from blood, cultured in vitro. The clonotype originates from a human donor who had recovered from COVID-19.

CDR3 loop: CASSLDPGQASYEQYF. CDR3 bases: TGCGCCAGCAGCTTGGATCCGGGACAGGCGTCCTACGAGCAGTACTTC. The chain links TRBV5-1 to TRBJ2-7, with TRBD1 matching 8 bases. CDR1 SGHRS and CDR2 YFSETQ come from the germline V gene. V was clipped by 0 bases and J by 1 base; unmatched bases: 6. The CDR3 totals 16 residues.